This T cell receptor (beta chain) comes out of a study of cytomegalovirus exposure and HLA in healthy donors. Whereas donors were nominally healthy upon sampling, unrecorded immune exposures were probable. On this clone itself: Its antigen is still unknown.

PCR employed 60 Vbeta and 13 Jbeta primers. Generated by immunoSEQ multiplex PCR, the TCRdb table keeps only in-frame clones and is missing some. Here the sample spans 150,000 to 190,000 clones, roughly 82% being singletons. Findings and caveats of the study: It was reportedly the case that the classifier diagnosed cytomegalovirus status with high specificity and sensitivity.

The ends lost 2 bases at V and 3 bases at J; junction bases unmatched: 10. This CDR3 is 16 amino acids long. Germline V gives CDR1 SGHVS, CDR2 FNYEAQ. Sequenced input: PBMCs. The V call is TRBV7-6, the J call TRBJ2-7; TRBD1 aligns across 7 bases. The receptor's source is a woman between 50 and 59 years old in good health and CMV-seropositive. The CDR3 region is CASSLPTRTGNYEQYF. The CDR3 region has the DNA TGTGCCAGCAGCTTACCCACTCGGACAGGCAACTACGAGCAGTACTTC.